Sequencing of this TCR beta chain was carried out in a study of long-term antiretroviral therapy in people with HIV. Notes on the study in general: Among HIV repertoires, CDR3 length ranges were narrower than those of controls. Pre-ART clonal expansions dominated every time point's repertoire.

In regard to this clone: The target antigen is unknown.

Every HIV-positive participant received treatment in the United States. Samples were assayed with immunoSEQ v3.0 at survey level. Sequencing was performed with immunoSEQ multiplex PCR; in TCRdb, only in-frame clones are kept and a portion is missing. The repertoire holds 15,000 to 20,000 clones, with about 94% as singletons. This TCR was recovered from a woman in her forties or fifties with HIV. Sequencing used unsorted PBMCs, obtained around 6.5 years after starting antiretroviral therapy.

The CDR3: CASSRGGQGPGELFF. CDR3 bases: TGCGCCAGCAGCCGGGGCGGACAGGGGCCCGGGGAGCTGTTTTTT. The V call is TRBV4-1, the J call TRBJ2-2; 9 bases agree with TRBD1. Germline CDR1 and CDR2: MGHRA and YSYEKL. The CDR3 totals 15 residues. The V gene end was trimmed by 4 bases and the J gene end by 6 bases; junction bases not matched to a gene: 6.